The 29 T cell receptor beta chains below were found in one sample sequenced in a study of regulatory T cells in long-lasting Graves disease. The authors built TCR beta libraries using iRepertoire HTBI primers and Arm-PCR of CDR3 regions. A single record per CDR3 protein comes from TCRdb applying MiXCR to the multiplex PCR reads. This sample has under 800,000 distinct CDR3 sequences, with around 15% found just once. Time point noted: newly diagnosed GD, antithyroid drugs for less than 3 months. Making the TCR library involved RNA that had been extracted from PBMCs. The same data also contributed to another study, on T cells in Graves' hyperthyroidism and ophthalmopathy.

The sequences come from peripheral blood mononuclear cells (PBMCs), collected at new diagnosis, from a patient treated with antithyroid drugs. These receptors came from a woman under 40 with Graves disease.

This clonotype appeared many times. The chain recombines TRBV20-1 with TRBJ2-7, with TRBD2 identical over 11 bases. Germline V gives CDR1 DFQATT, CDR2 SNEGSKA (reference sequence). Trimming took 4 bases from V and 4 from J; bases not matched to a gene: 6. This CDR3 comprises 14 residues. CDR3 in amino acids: CSATIAGGAYEQYF. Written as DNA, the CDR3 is TGCAGTGCTACTATAGCGGGAGGGGCTTACGAGCAGTACTTC.

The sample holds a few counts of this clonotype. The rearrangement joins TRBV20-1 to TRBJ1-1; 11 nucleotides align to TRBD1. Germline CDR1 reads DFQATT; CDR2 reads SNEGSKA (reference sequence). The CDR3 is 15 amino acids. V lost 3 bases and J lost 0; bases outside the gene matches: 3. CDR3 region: CSARGTGGVNTEAFF. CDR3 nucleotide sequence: TGCAGTGCTAGGGGGACAGGGGGAGTGAACACTGAAGCTTTCTTT.

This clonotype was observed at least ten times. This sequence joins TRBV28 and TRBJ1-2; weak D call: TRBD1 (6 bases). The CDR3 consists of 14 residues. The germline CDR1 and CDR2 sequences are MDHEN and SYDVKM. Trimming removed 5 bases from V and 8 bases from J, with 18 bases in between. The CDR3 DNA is TGTGCCAGCAGTATAAGGGGGGGGGTCGACGGCTACACCTTC. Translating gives CASSIRGGVDGYTF.

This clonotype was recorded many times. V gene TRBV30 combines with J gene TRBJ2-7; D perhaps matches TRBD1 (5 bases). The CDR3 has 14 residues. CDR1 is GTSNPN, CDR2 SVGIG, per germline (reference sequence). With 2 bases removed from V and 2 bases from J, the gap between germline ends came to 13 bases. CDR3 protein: CAWSHGQGPYEQYF. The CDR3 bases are TGTGCCTGGAGTCATGGGCAGGGCCCCTACGAGCAGTACTTC. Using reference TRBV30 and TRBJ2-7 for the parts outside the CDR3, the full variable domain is SQTIHQWPATLVQPVGSPLSLECTVEGTSNPNLYWYRQAAGRGLQLLFYSVGIGQISSEVPQNLSASRPQDRQFILSSKKLLLSDSGFYLCAWSHGQGPYEQYFGPGTRLTVT.

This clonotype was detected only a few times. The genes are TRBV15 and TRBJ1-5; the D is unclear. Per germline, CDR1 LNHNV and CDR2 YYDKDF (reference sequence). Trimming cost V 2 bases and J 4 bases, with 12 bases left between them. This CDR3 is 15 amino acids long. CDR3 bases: TGTGCCACCAGCAGACCTTCGACGGCGAATCAGCCCCAGCATTTT. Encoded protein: CATSRPSTANQPQHF.

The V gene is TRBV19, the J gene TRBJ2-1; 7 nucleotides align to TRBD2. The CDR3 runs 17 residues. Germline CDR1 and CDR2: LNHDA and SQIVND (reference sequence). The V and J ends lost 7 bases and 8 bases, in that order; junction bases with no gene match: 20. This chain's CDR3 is CASNLEAGLGRRDEQFF. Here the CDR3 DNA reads TGTGCCAGTAACTTGGAAGCGGGGCTAGGGAGGAGGGATGAGCAGTTCTTC.

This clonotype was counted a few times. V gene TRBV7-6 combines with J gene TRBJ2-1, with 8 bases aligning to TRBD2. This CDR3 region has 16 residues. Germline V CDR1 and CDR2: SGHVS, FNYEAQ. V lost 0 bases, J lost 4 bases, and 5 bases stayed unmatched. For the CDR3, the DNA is TGTGCCAGCAGCTTAGCCGGGGGGGCCTTATACAATGAGCAGTTCTTC. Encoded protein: CASSLAGGALYNEQFF.

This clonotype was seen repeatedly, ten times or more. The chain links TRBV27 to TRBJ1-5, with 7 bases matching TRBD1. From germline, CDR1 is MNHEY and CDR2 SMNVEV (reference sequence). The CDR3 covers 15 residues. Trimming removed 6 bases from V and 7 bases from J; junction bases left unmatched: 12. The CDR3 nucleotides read TGTGCCAGCAGCCTGAGACCGACAGGGCACCAGCCCCAGCATTTT. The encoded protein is CASSLRPTGHQPQHF.

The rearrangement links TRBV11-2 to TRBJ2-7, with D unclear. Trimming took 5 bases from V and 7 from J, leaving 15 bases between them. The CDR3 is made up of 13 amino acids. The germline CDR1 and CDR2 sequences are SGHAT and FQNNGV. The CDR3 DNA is TGTGCCAGCAGCCGCATGGGTCGTGGGGAGCAGTACTTC. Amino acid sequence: CASSRMGRGEQYF. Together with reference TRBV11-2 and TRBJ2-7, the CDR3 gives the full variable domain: EAGVAQSPRYKIIEKRQSVAFWCNPISGHATLYWYQQILGQGPKLLIQFQNNGVVDDSQLPKDRFSAERLKGVDSTLKIQPAKLEDSAVYLCASSRMGRGEQYFGPGTRLTVT.

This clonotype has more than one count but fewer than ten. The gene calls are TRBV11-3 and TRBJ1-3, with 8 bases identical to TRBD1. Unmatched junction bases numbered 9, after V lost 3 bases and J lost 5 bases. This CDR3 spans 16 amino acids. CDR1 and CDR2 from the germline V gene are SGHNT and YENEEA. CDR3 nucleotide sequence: TGTGCCAGCAGCTTCTCCGGGACAGGACCTAGAAACACCATATATTTT. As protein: CASSFSGTGPRNTIYF.

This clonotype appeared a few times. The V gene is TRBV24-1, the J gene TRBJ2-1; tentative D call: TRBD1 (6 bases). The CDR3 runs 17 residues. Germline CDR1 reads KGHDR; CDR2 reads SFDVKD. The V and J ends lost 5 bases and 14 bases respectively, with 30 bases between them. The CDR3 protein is CATSGQGSSHLGASKFF. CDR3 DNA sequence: TGTGCCACCAGTGGTCAGGGGTCCTCTCACTTGGGGGCATCTAAGTTCTTC.

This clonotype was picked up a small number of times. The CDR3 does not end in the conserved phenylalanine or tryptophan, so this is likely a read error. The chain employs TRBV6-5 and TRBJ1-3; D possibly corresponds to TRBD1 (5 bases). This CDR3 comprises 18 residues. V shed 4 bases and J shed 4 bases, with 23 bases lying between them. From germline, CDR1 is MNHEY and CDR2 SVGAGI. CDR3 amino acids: CASSSRGGEKARGNTIYS. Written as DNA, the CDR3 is TGTGCCAGCAGTTCCCGGGGCGGGGAGAAAGCTCGGGGAAACACCATATATTCT.

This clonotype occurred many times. CDR3 sequence: CASSFGGTSGYNEQFF. CDR3 nucleotide sequence: TGTGCCAGCAGTTTCGGGGGGACTAGCGGTTACAATGAGCAGTTCTTC. The chain has TRBV12-3 or TRBV12-4 and TRBJ2-1; 11 bases align to TRBD2. This CDR3 spans 16 amino acids. V dropped 3 bases and J dropped 4; count of bases not matched to a gene: 5.

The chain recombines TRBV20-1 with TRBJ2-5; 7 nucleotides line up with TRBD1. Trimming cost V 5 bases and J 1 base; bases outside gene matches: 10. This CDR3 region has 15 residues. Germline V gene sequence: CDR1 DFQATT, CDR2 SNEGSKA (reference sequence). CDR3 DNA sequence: TGCAGTGCTGGCTTGTGGCAGGGGGTCCAAGAGACCCAGTACTTC. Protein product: CSAGLWQGVQETQYF.

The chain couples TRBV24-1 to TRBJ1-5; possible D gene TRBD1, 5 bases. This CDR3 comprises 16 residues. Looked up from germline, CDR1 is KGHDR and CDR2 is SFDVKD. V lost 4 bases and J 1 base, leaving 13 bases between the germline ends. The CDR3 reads CATSDPLRGSNQPQHF. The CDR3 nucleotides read TGTGCCACCAGTGACCCCCTTCGGGGGAGCAATCAGCCCCAGCATTTT.

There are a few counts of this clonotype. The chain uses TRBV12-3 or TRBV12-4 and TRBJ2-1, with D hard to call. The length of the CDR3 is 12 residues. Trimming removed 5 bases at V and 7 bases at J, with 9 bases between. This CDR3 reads CASSVSSNEQFF. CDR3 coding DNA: TGTGCCAGCAGTGTTAGCAGTAATGAGCAGTTCTTC.

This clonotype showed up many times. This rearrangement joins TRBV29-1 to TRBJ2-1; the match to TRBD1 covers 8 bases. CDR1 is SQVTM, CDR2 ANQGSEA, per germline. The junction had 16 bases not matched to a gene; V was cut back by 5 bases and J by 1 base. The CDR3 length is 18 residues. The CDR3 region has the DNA TGCAGCGTTAACCTCGGGACAGGTTTGTCTACGTCCTACAATGAGCAGTTCTTC. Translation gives CSVNLGTGLSTSYNEQFF.

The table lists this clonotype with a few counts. This chain's CDR3 is CAWSVRLAGGPGTGELFF. CDR3 sequence (DNA): TGTGCCTGGAGTGTACGTCTAGCGGGAGGGCCAGGCACCGGGGAGCTGTTTTTT. This chain connects TRBV30 to TRBJ2-2, with 12 bases lining up with TRBD2. Germline values: CDR1 GTSNPN, CDR2 SVGIG (reference sequence). This CDR3 is 18 amino acids long. The junction had 9 bases not matched to a gene; V was cut back by 0 bases and J by 4 bases. The whole variable domain, filled in from reference TRBV30 and TRBJ2-2, reads SQTIHQWPATLVQPVGSPLSLECTVEGTSNPNLYWYRQAAGRGLQLLFYSVGIGQISSEVPQNLSASRPQDRQFILSSKKLLLSDSGFYLCAWSVRLAGGPGTGELFFGEGSRLTVL.

The CDR3 protein is CASSSVLLAGVSYEQYF. The DNA of the CDR3 is TGTGCCAGCAGCTCCGTCTTGCTAGCGGGAGTTTCCTACGAGCAGTACTTC. This chain connects TRBV7-8 to TRBJ2-7; TRBD2 agrees at 10 bases. V shed 4 bases, J shed 1 base, and the junction held 10 bases outside the gene matches. CDR3 size: 17 residues. In germline, CDR1 is SGHVS, CDR2 FQNEAQ. Full variable domain (remainder filled in from reference TRBV7-8 and TRBJ2-7): GAGVSQSPRYKVAKRGQDVALRCDPISGHVSLFWYQQALGQGPEFLTYFQNEAQLDKSGLPSDRFFAERPEGSVSTLKIQRTQQEDSAVYLCASSSVLLAGVSYEQYFGPGTRLTVT.

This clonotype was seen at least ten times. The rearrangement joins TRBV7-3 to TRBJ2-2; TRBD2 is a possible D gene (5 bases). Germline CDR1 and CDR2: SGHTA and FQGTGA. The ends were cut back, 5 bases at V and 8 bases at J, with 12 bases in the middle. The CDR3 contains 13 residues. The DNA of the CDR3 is TGTGCCAGCAGCACGACTATCCGTGGGGAGCTGTTTTTT. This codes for CASSTTIRGELFF.

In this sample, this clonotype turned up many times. CDR3 region: CASSPAAGATEAFF. CDR3 sequence (DNA): TGTGCCAGCAGCCCCGCGGCGGGGGCCACTGAAGCTTTCTTT. This sequence joins TRBV28 and TRBJ1-1; possibly TRBD1 for D (6 bases). V lost 6 bases and J lost 4, with 15 bases in between. The V gene's germline CDR1 is MDHEN and CDR2 SYDVKM. The CDR3 extends over 14 amino acids. Combining the CDR3 with reference TRBV28 and TRBJ1-1 gives the whole variable domain DVKVTQSSRYLVKRTGEKVFLECVQDMDHENMFWYRQDPGLGLRLIYFSYDVKMKEKGDIPEGYSVSREKKERFSLILESASTNQTSMYLCASSPAAGATEAFFGQGTRLTVV.

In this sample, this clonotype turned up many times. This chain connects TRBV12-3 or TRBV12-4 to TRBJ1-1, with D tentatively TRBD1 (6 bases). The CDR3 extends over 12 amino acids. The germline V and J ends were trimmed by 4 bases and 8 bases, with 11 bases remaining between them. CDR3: CASSSLTGEAFF. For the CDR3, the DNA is TGTGCCAGCAGTTCATTGACAGGCGAAGCTTTCTTT.

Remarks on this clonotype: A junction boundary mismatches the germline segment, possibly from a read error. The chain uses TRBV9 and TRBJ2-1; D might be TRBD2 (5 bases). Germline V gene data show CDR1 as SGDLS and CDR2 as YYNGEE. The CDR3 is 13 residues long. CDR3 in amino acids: CASSQLVMSEEFF. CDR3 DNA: TGTGCCAGCAGCCAACTAGTGATGAGTGAGGAGTTCTTC.

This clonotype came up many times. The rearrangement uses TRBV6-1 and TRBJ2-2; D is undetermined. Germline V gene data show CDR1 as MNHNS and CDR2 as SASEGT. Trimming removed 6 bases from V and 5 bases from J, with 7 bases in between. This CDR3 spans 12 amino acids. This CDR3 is CASRGRTGELFF. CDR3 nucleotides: TGTGCCAGCAGAGGTAGGACCGGGGAGCTGTTTTTT.

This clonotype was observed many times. Written as DNA, the CDR3 is TGTGCCAGCAGCTTACGGGAAGTGTTGCCAGAGACCCAGTACTTC. Protein sequence: CASSLREVLPETQYF. This sequence joins TRBV11-2 and TRBJ2-5, with a tentative D call TRBD2 (5 bases). Trimming shortened V by 2 bases and J by 4 bases, and 14 bases separated the two germline ends. This CDR3 is 15 amino acids long. Looked up from germline, CDR1 is SGHAT and CDR2 is FQNNGV.

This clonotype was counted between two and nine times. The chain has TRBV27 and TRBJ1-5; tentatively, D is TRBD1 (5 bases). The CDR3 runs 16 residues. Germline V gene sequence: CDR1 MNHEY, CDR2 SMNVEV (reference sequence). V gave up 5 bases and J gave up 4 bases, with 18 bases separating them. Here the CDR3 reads CASSPARWTNNQPQHF. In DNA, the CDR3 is TGTGCCAGCAGTCCGGCCCGGTGGACAAATAATCAGCCCCAGCATTTT.

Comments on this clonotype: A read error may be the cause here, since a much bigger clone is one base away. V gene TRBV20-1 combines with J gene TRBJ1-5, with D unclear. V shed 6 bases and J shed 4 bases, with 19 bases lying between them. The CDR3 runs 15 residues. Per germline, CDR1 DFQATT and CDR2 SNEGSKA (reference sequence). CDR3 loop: CSAPVSDRANQPQHF. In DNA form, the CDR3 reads TGCAGTGCCCCCGTTAGCGACCGCGCAAATCAGCCCCAGCATTTT.

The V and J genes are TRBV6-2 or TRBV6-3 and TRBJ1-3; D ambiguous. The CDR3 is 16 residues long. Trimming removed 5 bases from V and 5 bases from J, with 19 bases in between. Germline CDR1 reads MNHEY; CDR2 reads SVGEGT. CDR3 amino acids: CASSQLDGRRRNTIYF. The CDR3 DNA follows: TGTGCCAGCAGTCAGCTCGACGGGCGGCGGAGAAACACCATATATTTT.

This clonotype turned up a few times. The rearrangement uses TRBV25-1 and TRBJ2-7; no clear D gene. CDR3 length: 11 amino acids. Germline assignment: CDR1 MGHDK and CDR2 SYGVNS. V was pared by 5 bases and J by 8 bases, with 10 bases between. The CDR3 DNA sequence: TGTGCCAGCAGTCGAACCGCGCAGCAGTACTTC. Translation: CASSRTAQQYF.